Listed below are T cell receptor beta chains from one sample, sequenced in a study of patients and donors after allogeneic stem cell transplantation. From the RT-PCR reads, TCRdb called clonotypes with MiXCR, one entry per CDR3 protein. The sample holds 800,000 to 1,000,000 distinct CDR3 sequences; about a sixth are singletons and the top ten take 5% to 7.5%. The sample comprised blood, either unsorted or a sorted T cell fraction (not recorded which). The receptors were sampled from a human donor who was either an allogeneic HSCT recipient or a stem cell or donor lymphocyte infusion donor (not recorded which). It is not recorded whose cells these are; they may come from a transplant donor. Each CDR3 is given with its conserved first and last residue. D genes are given only for firm matches. Only some rows state a clone size, as once, few, many or a class for expanded clones.

size	V	J	D	CDR3	DNA
-	TRBV6-5	TRBJ1-5	-	CASSYTGSQPQHF	TGTGCCAGCAGTTACACCGGTAGTCAGCCCCAGCATTTT
-	TRBV11-2	TRBJ2-1	TRBD2	CASSSGTSGGAYNEQFF	TGTGCCAGCAGCTCCGGGACTAGCGGGGGGGCATACAATGAGCAGTTCTTC
-	TRBV7-8	TRBJ1-2	-	CASSLNRDRYGYTF	TGTGCCAGCAGCTTAAACAGGGATCGCTATGGCTACACCTTC
-	TRBV6-1	TRBJ1-1	-	CASSRPGEIATEAFF	TGTGCCAGCAGTCGCCCAGGGGAAATTGCCACTGAAGCTTTCTTT
-	TRBV20-1	TRBJ1-6	TRBD1	CSARARGQGDNNSPLHF	TGCAGTGCTAGAGCCAGGGGACAGGGGGATAATAATTCACCCCTCCACTTT
-	TRBV29-1	TRBJ2-7	-	CSVKRSRGYEQYF	TGCAGCGTCAAACGGTCACGCGGGTACGAGCAGTACTTC
-	TRBV12-3/TRBV12-4	TRBJ2-1	-	CAISGGVNEQFF	TGTGCCATTTCAGGGGGGGTCAATGAGCAGTTCTTC
-	TRBV27	TRBJ1-2	-	CASRALSANYGYTF	TGTGCCAGCAGGGCCCTGTCTGCTAACTATGGCTACACCTTC
-	TRBV20-1	TRBJ1-3	TRBD1	CSASGGRNTIYF	TGCAGTGCTTCAGGGGGCCGCAACACCATATATTTT
-	TRBV20-1	TRBJ2-7	-	CSAPGQRSYEQYF	TGCAGTGCTCCGGGCCAGCGGTCCTACGAGCAGTACTTC
-	TRBV11-2	TRBJ1-4	TRBD1	CASSSLRQGIGEKLFF	TGTGCCAGCAGTTCCCTCAGACAGGGGATTGGGGAAAAACTGTTTTTT
-	TRBV27	TRBJ2-7	TRBD1	CASRPYRDRGREQYF	TGTGCCAGCAGACCCTACCGGGACAGGGGACGCGAGCAGTACTTC
-	TRBV20-1	TRBJ1-5	-	CSARDLREWVNQPQHF	TGCAGTGCTAGAGATCTTAGGGAGTGGGTCAATCAGCCCCAGCATTTT
-	TRBV6-5	TRBJ1-5	-	CASSYSTRNQPQHF	TGTGCCAGCAGTTACTCGACGCGCAATCAGCCCCAGCATTTT
few	TRBV7-8	TRBJ1-6	TRBD1	CASSLSRQGAASPLHF	TGTGCCAGCAGCTTATCCCGACAGGGGGCGGCTTCACCCCTCCACTTT
many	TRBV9	TRBJ2-5	TRBD2	CASSVAPGLEETQYF	TGTGCCAGCAGCGTAGCGCCGGGACTAGAGGAGACCCAGTACTTC
-	TRBV2	TRBJ1-5	-	CASSGESNSNQPQHF	TGTGCCAGCAGTGGAGAATCCAATAGCAATCAGCCCCAGCATTTT
-	TRBV18	TRBJ2-6	TRBD1	CASSPLGTGGISGANVLTF	TGTGCCAGCTCACCACTCGGGACAGGGGGCATATCTGGGGCCAACGTCCTGACTTTC
few	TRBV4-1	TRBJ2-3	TRBD1	CASSQDRDRDTDTQYF	TGCGCCAGCAGCCAAGATCGGGACAGGGACACAGATACGCAGTATTTT
-	TRBV11-3	TRBJ2-3	-	CASSTRQAADTQYF	TGTGCCAGCAGCACGCGACAGGCTGCAGATACGCAGTATTTT
-	TRBV5-1	TRBJ2-5	-	CASSLVPPGETQYF	TGCGCCAGCAGCTTGGTTCCTCCAGGGGAGACCCAGTACTTC
-	TRBV11-1	TRBJ2-1	TRBD2	CASSYRGAALASGGHNEQFF	TGTGCCAGCAGCTACCGGGGGGCTGCACTCGCTAGCGGGGGCCACAATGAGCAGTTCTTC
-	TRBV11-2	TRBJ2-3	TRBD2	CASSPGTSGGMGTDTQYF	TGTGCCAGCAGCCCAGGGACTAGCGGGGGGATGGGCACAGATACGCAGTATTTT
-	TRBV27	TRBJ1-2	TRBD1	CASSRDRANGYTF	TGTGCCAGCAGTCGGGACAGGGCTAATGGCTACACCTTC
-	TRBV6-2/TRBV6-3	TRBJ2-7	-	CASSFVGGGEQYF	TGTGCCAGCAGTTTTGTGGGAGGAGGCGAGCAGTACTTC
few	TRBV7-3	TRBJ2-2	TRBD1	CASSLQGSKRTGELFF	TGTGCCAGCAGCCTACAGGGGAGTAAGAGGACCGGGGAGCTGTTTTTT
-	TRBV6-2/TRBV6-3	TRBJ1-3	-	CASSSDRSLGNTIYF	TGTGCCAGCAGCTCGGATCGATCACTTGGAAACACCATATATTTT
-	TRBV6-5	TRBJ1-1	-	CASYRVYTEAFF	TGTGCCAGTTACAGGGTATATACTGAAGCTTTCTTT
-	TRBV7-3	TRBJ2-2	-	CASSSKKGRELFF	TGTGCCAGCAGCTCAAAGAAGGGGCGGGAGCTGTTTTTT
-	TRBV11-2	TRBJ1-6	-	CASSPVRGTPSPLHF	TGTGCCAGCAGCCCCGTACGGGGTACTCCATCACCCCTCCACTTT
few	TRBV9	TRBJ2-5	-	CASSVVAGTKETQYF	TGTGCCAGCAGCGTAGTCGCGGGAACAAAAGAGACCCAGTACTTC
-	TRBV5-1	TRBJ1-3	-	CASSLVPLSSGNTIYF	TGCGCCAGCAGCTTGGTTCCACTTAGCTCTGGAAACACCATATATTTT
-	TRBV9	TRBJ1-5	-	CASSPTVGRLPRGGNQPQHF	TGTGCCAGCAGCCCCACGGTCGGAAGATTACCTCGGGGGGGCAATCAGCCCCAGCATTTT
-	TRBV6-1	TRBJ2-1	TRBD2	CASSRTSGSGIGNEQFF	TGTGCCAGCTCACGGACTAGCGGGAGTGGGATTGGCAATGAGCAGTTCTTC
-	TRBV10-3	TRBJ1-1	-	CAIVSGQNTEAFF	TGTGCCATCGTGTCGGGGCAGAACACTGAAGCTTTCTTT
few	TRBV19	TRBJ2-2	-	CASRPRAANTGELFF	TGTGCCAGTAGACCTAGGGCGGCGAACACCGGGGAGCTGTTTTTT
-	TRBV18	TRBJ2-1	-	CASSPRRSQAYNEQFF	TGTGCCAGCTCACCACGTCGCAGCCAAGCCTACAATGAGCAGTTCTTC
-	TRBV6-1	TRBJ1-2	TRBD1	CASSRRDRDNLNF	TGTGCCAGCAGCCGCCGGGACAGGGACAACCTAAACTTC
many	TRBV18	TRBJ2-5	-	CASSETGETQYF	TGTGCCAGCTCAGAAACCGGGGAGACCCAGTACTTC
few	TRBV6-2/TRBV6-3	TRBJ1-2	-	CASSYSKVTNYGYTF	TGTGCCAGCAGTTACTCGAAAGTAACTAACTATGGCTACACCTTC
-	TRBV9	TRBJ2-5	-	CASSVSSITGETQYF	TGTGCCAGCAGCGTGAGTAGTATAACGGGAGAGACCCAGTACTTC
many	TRBV5-1	TRBJ2-5	-	CASSFTGRGETQYF	TGCGCCAGCAGCTTCACAGGACGTGGAGAGACCCAGTACTTC
few	TRBV20-1	TRBJ1-2	TRBD1	CSALDRAFGYTF	TGCAGTGCTCTTGACAGGGCTTTTGGCTACACCTTC
few	TRBV9	TRBJ2-1	TRBD2	CASSADSSGGVYNEQFF	TGTGCCAGCAGCGCAGATTCTAGCGGGGGGGTCTACAATGAGCAGTTCTTC